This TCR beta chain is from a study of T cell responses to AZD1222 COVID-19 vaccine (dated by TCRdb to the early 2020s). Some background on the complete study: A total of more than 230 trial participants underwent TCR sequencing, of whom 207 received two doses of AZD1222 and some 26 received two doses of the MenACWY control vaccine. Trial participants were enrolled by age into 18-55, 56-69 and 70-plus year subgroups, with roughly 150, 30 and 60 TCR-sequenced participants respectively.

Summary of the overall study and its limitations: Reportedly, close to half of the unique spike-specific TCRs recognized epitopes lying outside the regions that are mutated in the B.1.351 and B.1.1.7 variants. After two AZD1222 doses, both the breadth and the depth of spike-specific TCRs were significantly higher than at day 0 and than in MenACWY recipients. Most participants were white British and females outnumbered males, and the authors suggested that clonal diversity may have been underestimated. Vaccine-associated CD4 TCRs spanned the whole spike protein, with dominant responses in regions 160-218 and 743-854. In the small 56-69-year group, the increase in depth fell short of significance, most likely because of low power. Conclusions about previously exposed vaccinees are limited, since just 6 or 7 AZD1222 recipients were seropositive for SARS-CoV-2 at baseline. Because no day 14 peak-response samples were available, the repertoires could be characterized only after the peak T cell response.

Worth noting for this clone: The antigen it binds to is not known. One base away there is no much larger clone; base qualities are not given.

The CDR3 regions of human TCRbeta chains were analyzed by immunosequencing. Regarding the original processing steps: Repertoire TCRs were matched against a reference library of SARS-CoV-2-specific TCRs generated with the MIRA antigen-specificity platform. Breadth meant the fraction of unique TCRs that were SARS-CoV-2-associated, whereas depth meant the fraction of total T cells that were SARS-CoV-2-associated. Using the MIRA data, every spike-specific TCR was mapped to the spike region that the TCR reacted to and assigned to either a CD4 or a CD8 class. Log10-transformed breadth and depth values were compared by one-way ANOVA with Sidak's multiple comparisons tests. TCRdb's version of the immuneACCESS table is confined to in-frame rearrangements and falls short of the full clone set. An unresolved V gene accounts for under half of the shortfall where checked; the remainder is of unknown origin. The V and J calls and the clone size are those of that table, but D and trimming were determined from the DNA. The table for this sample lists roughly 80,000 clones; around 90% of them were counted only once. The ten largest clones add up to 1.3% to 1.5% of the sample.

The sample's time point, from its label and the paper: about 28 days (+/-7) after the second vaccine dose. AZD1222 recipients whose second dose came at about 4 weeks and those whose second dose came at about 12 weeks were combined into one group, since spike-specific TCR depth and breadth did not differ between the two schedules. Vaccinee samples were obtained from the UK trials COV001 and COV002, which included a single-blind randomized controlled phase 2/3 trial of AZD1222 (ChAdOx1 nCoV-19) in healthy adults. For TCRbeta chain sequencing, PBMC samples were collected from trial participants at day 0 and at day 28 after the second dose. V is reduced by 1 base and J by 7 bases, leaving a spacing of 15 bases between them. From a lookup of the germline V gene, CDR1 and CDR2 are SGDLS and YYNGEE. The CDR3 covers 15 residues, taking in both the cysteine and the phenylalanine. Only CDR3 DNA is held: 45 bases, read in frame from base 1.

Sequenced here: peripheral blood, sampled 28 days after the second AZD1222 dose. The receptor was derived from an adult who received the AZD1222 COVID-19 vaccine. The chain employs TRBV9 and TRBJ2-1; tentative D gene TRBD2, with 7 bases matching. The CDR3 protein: CASSVRGGSTNEQFF. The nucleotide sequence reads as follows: TGTGCCAGCAGCGTAAGGGGGGGCTCCACGAATGAGCAGTTCTTC.